This TCR beta chain is drawn from a study of cytomegalovirus exposure and HLA in healthy donors. Study at large: Some 85 million unique TCRs, all from HLA-typed donors, were included in an early release of the data.

This CDR3 is 11 amino acids long. The V gene's germline CDR1 is SGHNT and CDR2 YENEEA. For this clone: Its antigen is unknown.

Study observations and caveats: More clonal expansion characterized HLA-associated TCR beta chains than equally common others in a later analysis. Association of 16,951 TCR beta sequences with HLA alleles was found at 0.05 false discovery rate in a later analysis. Reports showed the classifier diagnosing cytomegalovirus status with high specificity and sensitivity.

13 Jbeta primers and 60 Vbeta primers were used for the PCR. Assay used: immunoSEQ multiplex PCR; TCRdb lists only in-frame clones, some missing. The repertoire has roughly 120,000 clones, around 72% of them found once; the top ten carry 8.2%. This receptor was obtained from a woman aged 40 to 50 in good health and CMV-seropositive. Sequencing input: PBMCs. This rearrangement joins TRBV11-3 to TRBJ2-5; D remains ambiguous. The closer fit of TRBJ2-7 to the DNA end suggests the J call may be wrong. CDR3 sequence: CASSLDLEQYF. The CDR3 coding sequence is TGTGCCAGCAGCTTAGACCTCGAGCAGTACTTC.